The clone carrying this T cell receptor beta chain has ten or more counts. Its specificity is unknown. Each single cDNA molecule received a unique molecular identifier. TCRdb ran MiXCR on the 5' RACE reads and lists one entry per CDR3 protein. The table lists 60,000 or so distinct CDR3 sequences, more than 13% of them singletons. Germline V lookup: CDR1 ENHRY, CDR2 SYGVKD. CDR3 length equals 15 residues. V lost 4 bases and J lost 2, with 9 bases in between. This entry belongs to a study of early T cells in non-severe SARS-CoV-2 infection. Study summary: Chains were unpaired, as sequencing was done on bulk RNA from unsorted whole blood. Study-level findings and limits: Private and CD4 specificities were missed by VDJdb matching, skewed to anti-spike CD8.

V is TRBV10-3 and J is TRBJ2-6; D not certain. This TCR came from an adult who was a healthcare worker with PCR-confirmed SARS-CoV-2 infection or an uninfected control (not recorded which). Here the sequenced sample was whole blood, taken at baseline. The CDR3: CAISGTTAGANVLTF. The DNA for the CDR3 is TGTGCCATCAGTGGGACCACGGCTGGGGCCAACGTCCTGACTTTC.